Described below is a single T cell receptor beta chain sequence and its context. This sample is part of a study of T cell responses to AZD1222 COVID-19 vaccine. V lost 6 bases and J 2 bases, leaving 14 bases between the germline ends. In germline, CDR1 is SQVTM, CDR2 ANQGSEA. CDR3 length equals 14 residues. Assay used: immunoSEQ multiplex PCR; TCRdb lists only in-frame clones, some missing. The sample records roughly 120,000 clones, approximately 92% being singletons. The chain recombines TRBV29-1 with TRBJ1-3, with D uncertain. The sample was peripheral blood, taken 28 days after the second AZD1222 dose. The sequence was collected from an adult who received the AZD1222 COVID-19 vaccine. The CDR3, as DNA: TGCAGCGTGGGCCACGGACTCCCTGGAAACACCATATATTTT. Protein: CSVGHGLPGNTIYF.